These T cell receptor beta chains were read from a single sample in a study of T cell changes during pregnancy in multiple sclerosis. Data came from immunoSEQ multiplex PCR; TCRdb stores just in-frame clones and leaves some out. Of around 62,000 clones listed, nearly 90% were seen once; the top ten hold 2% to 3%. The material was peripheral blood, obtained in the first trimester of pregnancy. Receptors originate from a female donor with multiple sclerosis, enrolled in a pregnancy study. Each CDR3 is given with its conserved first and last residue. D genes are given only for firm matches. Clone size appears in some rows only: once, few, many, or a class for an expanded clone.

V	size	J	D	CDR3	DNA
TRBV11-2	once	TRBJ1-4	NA	CASSWTDREKLFF	TGTGCCAGCAGCTGGACAGACCGAGAAAAACTGTTTTTT
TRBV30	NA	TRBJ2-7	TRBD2	CAWSGLGAGDYEQYF	TGTGCCTGGAGTGGTCTTGGGGCGGGAGATTACGAGCAGTACTTC
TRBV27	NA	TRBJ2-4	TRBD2	CASSSRLAGGNSPLDIQYF	TGTGCCAGCAGTTCGAGACTAGCGGGGGGGAATAGTCCTCTGGACATTCAGTACTTC
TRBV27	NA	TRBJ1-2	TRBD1	CASAFGDRYGYTF	TGTGCCAGCGCTTTCGGGGACAGGTATGGCTACACCTTC
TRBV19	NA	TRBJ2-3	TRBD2	CASSSLAGGRDTQYF	TGTGCCAGTAGTAGTCTAGCGGGGGGAAGAGATACGCAGTATTTT
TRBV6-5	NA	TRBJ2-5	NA	CASRSLSQETQYF	TGTGCCAGCAGGTCCCTCTCGCAAGAGACCCAGTACTTC
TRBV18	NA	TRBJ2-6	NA	CASSLTPQGSSGANVLTF	TGTGCCAGCTCACTTACACCACAGGGCTCCTCTGGGGCCAACGTCCTGACTTTC
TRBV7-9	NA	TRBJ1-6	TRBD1	CASSQGQLNSPLHF	TGTGCCAGCAGCCAGGGACAGCTTAATTCACCCCTCCACTTT
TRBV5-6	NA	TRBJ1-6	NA	CASSLGQSSPLHF	TGTGCCAGCAGCTTGGGACAGTCTTCACCCCTCCACTTT
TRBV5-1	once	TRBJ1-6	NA	CASSLGLKPRSPLHF	TGCGCCAGCAGCTTGGGACTTAAACCTCGTTCACCCCTCCACTTT
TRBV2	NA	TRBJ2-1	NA	CASSDTGSSYNEQFF	TGTGCCAGCAGTGATACAGGGAGCTCCTACAATGAGCAGTTCTTC
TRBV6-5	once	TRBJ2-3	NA	CASSSQDSTDTQYF	TGTGCCAGCAGTTCACAGGACAGCACAGATACGCAGTATTTT
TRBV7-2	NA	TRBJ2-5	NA	CASSLGGLQETQYF	TGTGCCAGCAGCCTGGGGGGGCTACAAGAGACCCAGTACTTC
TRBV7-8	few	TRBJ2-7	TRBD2	CASSGRDYSYEQYF	TGTGCCAGCAGCGGCCGGGACTACTCCTACGAGCAGTACTTC
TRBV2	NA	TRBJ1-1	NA	CASTDWTSTNTEAFF	TGTGCCAGCACAGACTGGACATCGACGAACACTGAAGCTTTCTTT
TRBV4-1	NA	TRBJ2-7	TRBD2	CASSQVSPAGGSYEQYF	TGCGCCAGCAGCCAAGTATCCCCAGCGGGGGGCTCCTACGAGCAGTACTTC
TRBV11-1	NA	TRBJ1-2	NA	CASSSDRAYTYGYTF	TGTGCCAGCAGCTCGGACAGAGCTTACACTTATGGCTACACCTTC
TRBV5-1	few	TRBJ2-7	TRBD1	CASRISETGAYEQYF	TGCGCCAGCAGAATCAGCGAGACAGGGGCCTACGAGCAGTACTTC
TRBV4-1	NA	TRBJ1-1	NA	CASSQAKMGRIHGNKAFF	TGCGCCAGCAGCCAAGCCAAAATGGGGCGTATCCACGGCAATAAAGCTTTCTTT
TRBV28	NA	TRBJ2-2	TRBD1	CASSSTSTQGEAGELFF	TGTGCCAGCAGCTCCACATCCACACAGGGGGAGGCCGGGGAGCTGTTTTTT
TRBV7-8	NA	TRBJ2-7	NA	CASSLDTLYEQYF	TGTGCCAGCAGCTTGGACACTCTATACGAGCAGTACTTC
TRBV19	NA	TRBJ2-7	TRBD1	CASSPRTGIVGEQYF	TGTGCCAGTAGTCCTCGGACAGGGATTGTTGGCGAGCAGTACTTC
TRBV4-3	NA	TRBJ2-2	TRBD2	CASSQDLLAGTNTGELFF	TGCGCCAGCAGCCAAGATCTCCTAGCGGGGACGAACACCGGGGAGCTGTTTTTT
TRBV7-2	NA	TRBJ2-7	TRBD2	CASSLGTSGSNEQYF	TGTGCCAGCAGCTTGGGGACTAGCGGGAGTAACGAGCAGTACTTC
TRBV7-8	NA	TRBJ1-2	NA	CASSPLGGQEGYTF	TGTGCCAGCAGCCCTTTGGGGGGGCAGGAAGGCTACACCTTC
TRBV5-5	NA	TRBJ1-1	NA	CASSTAGPEAFF	TGTGCCAGCAGCACCGCAGGCCCTGAAGCTTTCTTT
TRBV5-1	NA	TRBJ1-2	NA	CASSTTGVEGYTF	TGCGCCAGCAGCACGACGGGGGTGGAGGGCTACACCTTC
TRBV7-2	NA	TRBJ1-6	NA	CASRPGQIYNSPLHF	TGTGCCAGCAGACCTGGACAAATATATAATTCACCCCTCCACTTT
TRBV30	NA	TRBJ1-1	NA	CAWSVSTGDTEAFF	TGTGCCTGGAGTGTCTCCACAGGTGATACTGAAGCTTTCTTT
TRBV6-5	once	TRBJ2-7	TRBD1	CASWDSYEQYF	TGTGCCAGCTGGGACAGCTACGAGCAGTACTTC
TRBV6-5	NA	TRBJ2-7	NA	CASSYSSPGAYEQYF	TGTGCCAGCAGTTACTCGAGCCCAGGGGCCTACGAGCAGTACTTC
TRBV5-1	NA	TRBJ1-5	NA	CASSLGTGGQPQHF	TGCGCCAGCAGCTTGGGTACGGGGGGTCAGCCCCAGCATTTT
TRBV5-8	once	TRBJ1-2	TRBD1	CASSPDRAAWGYGYTF	TGTGCCAGCAGCCCCGACAGGGCCGCCTGGGGATATGGCTACACCTTC
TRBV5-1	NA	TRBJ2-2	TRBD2	CASSLAGLANTGELFF	TGCGCCAGCAGCTTGGCTGGACTAGCGAACACCGGGGAGCTGTTTTTT
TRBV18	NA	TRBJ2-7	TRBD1	CASSPLRQGAGEQYF	TGTGCCAGCTCACCACTAAGACAGGGGGCAGGCGAGCAGTACTTC
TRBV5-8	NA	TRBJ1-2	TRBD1	CASSVRDRGHGYTF	TGTGCCAGCAGCGTCCGGGACAGGGGGCACGGCTACACCTTC
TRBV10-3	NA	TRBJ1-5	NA	CAIGVSGNQPQHF	TGTGCCATCGGTGTATCGGGCAATCAGCCCCAGCATTTT
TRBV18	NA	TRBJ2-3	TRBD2	CASSPRGGISTDTQYF	TGTGCCAGCTCACCACGGGGGGGAATCAGCACAGATACGCAGTATTTT
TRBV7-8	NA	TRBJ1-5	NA	CASSGTDNQPQHF	TGTGCCAGCAGCGGGACTGATAATCAGCCCCAGCATTTT
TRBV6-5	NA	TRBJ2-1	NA	CAVGVDLREQFF	TGTGCAGTAGGGGTGGACCTTCGGGAGCAGTTCTTC
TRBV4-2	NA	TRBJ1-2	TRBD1	CASSQVGTGGDYGYTF	TGTGCCAGCAGCCAAGTAGGCACAGGGGGTGACTATGGCTACACCTTC
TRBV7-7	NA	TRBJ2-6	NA	CASSSGSGANVLTF	TGTGCCAGCAGCTCGGGCTCTGGGGCCAACGTCCTGACTTTC
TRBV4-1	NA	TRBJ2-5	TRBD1	CASSQGVGTGGETQYF	TGCGCCAGCAGCCAGGGCGTGGGGACAGGGGGAGAGACCCAGTACTTC
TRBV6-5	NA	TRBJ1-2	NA	CASSYSAQNYGYTF	TGTGCCAGCAGTTACTCGGCACAGAACTATGGCTACACCTTC
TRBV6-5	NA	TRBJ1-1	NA	CASSYSQDEAFF	TGTGCCAGCAGTTACTCCCAGGATGAAGCTTTCTTT
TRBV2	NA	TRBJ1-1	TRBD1	CASSDTGQGDMNTEAFF	TGTGCCAGCAGTGATACGGGACAGGGGGACATGAACACTGAAGCTTTCTTT
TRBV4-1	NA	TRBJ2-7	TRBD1	CASSPGTGTYEQYF	TGCGCCAGCAGCCCCGGGACAGGGACCTACGAGCAGTACTTC
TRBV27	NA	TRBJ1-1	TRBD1	CASSFGQGSAFF	TGTGCCAGCAGTTTTGGACAGGGCTCCGCTTTCTTT
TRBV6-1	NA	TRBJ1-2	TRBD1	CASSAGQGAGGYTF	TGTGCCAGCAGTGCTGGACAGGGGGCTGGAGGCTACACCTTC
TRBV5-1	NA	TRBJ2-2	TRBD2	CASSPGLVGSGELFF	TGCGCCAGCAGCCCTGGACTAGTAGGGTCCGGGGAGCTGTTTTTT
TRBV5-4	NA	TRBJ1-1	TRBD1	CASSILQGGTEAFF	TGTGCCAGCAGCATCCTACAGGGGGGCACTGAAGCTTTCTTT
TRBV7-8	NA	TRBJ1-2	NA	CAIPDSRTNYGYTF	TGTGCCATTCCGGACAGCCGAACTAACTATGGCTACACCTTC
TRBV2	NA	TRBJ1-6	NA	CASLWTERNSPLHF	TGTGCCAGTCTTTGGACAGAAAGAAATTCACCCCTCCACTTT
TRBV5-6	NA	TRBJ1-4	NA	CASSLRGDEKLFF	TGTGCCAGCAGCTTGCGCGGGGATGAAAAACTGTTTTTT
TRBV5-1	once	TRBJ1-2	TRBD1	CASSEDRGDLYGYTF	TGCGCCAGCAGCGAGGACAGGGGCGACCTCTATGGCTACACCTTC